This record concerns one T cell receptor (beta chain) sequence. These data originate in a study of T cells expressing NK-cell markers. With the 5' RACE reads reprocessed, TCRdb shows one record per CDR3 protein and no DNA. This listing includes 7,000 to 8,500 distinct CDR3 sequences. The CDR3 is 14 residues long. Germline CDR1 and CDR2: MRHNA and SNTAGT. The receptor was derived from a man aged 18 to 69 in good health. The sequenced sample was blood T cells: a sorted CD56 or NKG2C T cell subset, CD4+ or CD8+ T cells, or bulk PBMC T cells (not recorded which). The rearrangement links TRBV6-4 to TRBJ2-3; TCRdb's D call of TRBD1 is untestable without DNA. The chain's CDR3 is CASSRQGATDTQYF.